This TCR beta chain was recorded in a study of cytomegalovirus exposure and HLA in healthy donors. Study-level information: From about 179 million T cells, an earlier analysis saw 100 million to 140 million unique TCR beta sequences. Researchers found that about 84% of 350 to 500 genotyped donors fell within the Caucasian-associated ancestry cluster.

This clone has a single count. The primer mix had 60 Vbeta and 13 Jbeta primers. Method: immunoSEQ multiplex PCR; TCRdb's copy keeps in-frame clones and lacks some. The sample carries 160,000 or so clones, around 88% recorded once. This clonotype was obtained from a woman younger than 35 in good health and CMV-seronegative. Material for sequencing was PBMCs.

The CDR3 protein is CASSSPRGRGRDTQYF. Here the CDR3 DNA reads TGTGCCAGCAGCTCCCCCCGCGGGAGGGGGAGGGATACGCAGTATTTT. This rearrangement joins TRBV7-2 to TRBJ2-3, with 9 bases that match TRBD2. CDR1 SGHTA and CDR2 FQGNSA come from the germline V gene. V dropped 4 bases and J dropped 6; count of bases not matched to a gene: 11. CDR3 size: 16 residues. The entire variable domain, with the rest obtained from reference TRBV7-2 and TRBJ2-3, is as follows: GAGVSQSPSNKVTEKGKDVELRCDPISGHTALYWYRQSLGQGLEFLIYFQGNSAPDKSGLPSDRFSAERTGGSVSTLTIQRTQQEDSAVYLCASSSPRGRGRDTQYFGPGTRLTVL.